The 16 T cell receptor beta chains given below trace back to one sample, sequenced in a study of tumor and adjacent non-tumor tissue in lung cancer. This sample's RNA came from whole unsorted tissue. TCRbeta libraries were built with three rounds of nested PCR, modified from ARM-PCR. TCRdb re-called the multiplex PCR reads with MiXCR, one entry per CDR3 protein. The sample has around 70,000 distinct CDR3 sequences, 73% seen once. The sample consisted of lung tumor tissue. The receptors here all came from a man aged 60 to 69 with non-small cell lung cancer.

In the case of this clonotype: At one end the junction does not follow the germline gene, possibly because of a read error. The genes are TRBV29-1 and TRBJ1-2; D gene unclear. Germline V gene lookup returns CDR1 SQVTM and CDR2 ANQGSEA. There are 13 residues in the CDR3. The CDR3 loop reads CNVVLRASYGYTF. The CDR3 nucleotides read TGCAACGTTGTCCTCCGGGCTTCCTATGGCTACACCTTC.

Remarks on this clonotype: The CDR3 ends on some other residue instead of the conserved phenylalanine or tryptophan, so this is likely a read error. The chain recombines TRBV6-5 with TRBJ2-1; D is unresolved. CDR1 is MNHEY, CDR2 SVGAGI, per germline. V lost 0 bases to trimming and J lost 5 bases, with 11 bases between them. There are 15 residues in the CDR3. The CDR3 region has the DNA TGTGCCAGCAGTTACTCGAGGCGCAGCGACAATGAGCAGTTCTTA. It specifies CASSYSRRSDNEQFL.

The CDR3: CASSSGIADSTDIQYF. For the CDR3, the DNA is TGTGCCAGCAGCTCCGGGATAGCAGATAGCACAGATATCCAGTATTTT. This chain uses TRBV11-3 with TRBJ2-3; D possibly corresponds to TRBD2 (5 bases). The CDR3 has 16 amino acids. V lost 4 bases and J 12 bases, leaving 26 bases between the germline ends. In germline, CDR1 is SGHNT, CDR2 YENEEA.

With regard to this clonotype: At one boundary the junction diverges from the germline segment, which might be a read error. J is TRBJ2-3 and V is TRBV20-1, with D unresolved. There are 13 residues in the CDR3. From germline, CDR1 is DFQATT and CDR2 SNEGSKA (reference sequence). CDR3 sequence (DNA): TGCAGTGATAGATCCCTCAATACAGATACGCAGTATTTT. Translated: CSDRSLNTDTQYF.

Turning to this clonotype: A much more abundant neighbour one base away suggests this may be a read error. The V gene is TRBV12-3 or TRBV12-4, the J gene TRBJ2-2; 8 nucleotides agree with TRBD1. The CDR3 runs to 14 residues. CDR3 sequence (DNA): TGTGCCAACAGTTACAGGGGGATTGAAGGGGAGCTGTTTTTT. Translated: CANSYRGIEGELFF.

This clonotype was detected once. It may be a read error: a sequence one base away is much more abundant. The chain joins TRBV7-9 to TRBJ1-1; the match to TRBD1 covers 7 bases. J lost 7 bases, V lost 5 bases, and 7 bases had no gene match. This CDR3 contains 13 residues. CDR1 is SEHNR and CDR2 is FQNEAQ in the germline V gene (reference sequence). CDR3 sequence: CASSVVTGIEAFF. CDR3 nucleotides: TGTGCCAGCAGCGTAGTGACAGGGATTGAAGCTTTCTTT.

On this clonotype: Compared with germline, one end of the junction differs, possibly owing to a read error. The chain recombines TRBV24-1 with TRBJ2-6, with D possibly matching TRBD1 (5 bases). Germline V gene data show CDR1 as KGHDR and CDR2 as SFDVKD. The CDR3 spans 13 residues. The CDR3 spells CAARASGANVLTF. The CDR3 DNA reads as TGTGCCGCCAGGGCCTCTGGGGCCAACGTCCTGACTTTC.

By its share, this clonotype is medium-sized. The rearrangement uses TRBV12-3 or TRBV12-4 and TRBJ1-3; D remains ambiguous. The V end was cut by 1 base, the J end by 3 bases, with 7 bases between. This CDR3 comprises 14 residues. CDR3 in amino acids: CASSLVSRGNTIYF. The CDR3 DNA sequence: TGTGCCAGCAGTTTAGTATCGCGTGGAAACACCATATATTTT.

The chain couples TRBV20-1 to TRBJ2-3, with 12 bases that match TRBD1. CDR1 is DFQATT, CDR2 SNEGSKA, per germline (reference sequence). The CDR3 contains 16 residues. J was trimmed by 7 bases and V by 5 bases; bases with no gene match: 13. This chain's CDR3 is CSARSSGQGAYNTQYF. CDR3 DNA: TGCAGTGCTCGATCATCGGGACAGGGGGCGTACAATACGCAGTATTTT.

This chain links TRBV12-5 with TRBJ2-1; 9 bases fit TRBD2. V lost 1 base to trimming and J lost 16 bases; unmatched junction nucleotides: 17. The CDR3 has 16 amino acids. Per germline, CDR1 LGHNT and CDR2 FRNRAP. The CDR3 coding sequence is TGTGCTAGTGGTTTGGGGGCGGGAGGGTCGTACAATGATCACTTCTTC. It yields the protein CASGLGAGGSYNDHFF.

Note on this clonotype: The CDR3 does not close with the conserved phenylalanine or tryptophan, likely indicating a read error. V gene TRBV10-3 combines with J gene TRBJ2-3; 8 nucleotides align to TRBD2. CDR3 length: 15 amino acids. J gave up 1 base and V 3 bases, and 3 bases lay outside the gene matches. Germline V gene data show CDR1 as ENHRY and CDR2 as SYGVKD. The CDR3 spells CAISEWTSRTDTQYS. The CDR3 bases are TGTGCCATCAGTGAATGGACTAGCCGCACAGATACGCAGTATTCT.

A note on this clonotype: Compared with germline, one end of the junction differs, possibly owing to a read error. The genes are TRBV29-1 and TRBJ1-1; D unresolved. The CDR3 has 14 residues. Looked up from germline, CDR1 is SQVTM and CDR2 is ANQGSEA. CDR3 nucleotides: TGCAGCGTTGAGTATGGACCTTTGAAGACTGAAGCTTTCTTT. It specifies CSVEYGPLKTEAFF.

With respect to this clonotype: At one boundary the junction diverges from the germline segment, which might be a read error. V gene TRBV11-1 combines with J gene TRBJ2-5; TRBD2 aligns across 11 bases. This CDR3 contains 14 residues. Germline V gene sequence: CDR1 SGHAT, CDR2 FQDESV (reference sequence). The CDR3: CASSLAGLAETRYF. The CDR3 nucleotides are TGTGCCAGCAGCTTAGCGGGACTAGCGGAGACCCGATATTTC. The full variable domain, in which reference TRBV11-1 and TRBJ2-5 provide the parts outside the CDR3, is EAEVAQSPRYKITEKSQAVAFWCDPISGHATLYWYRQILGQGPELLVQFQDESVVDDSQLPKDRFSAERLKGVDSTLKIQPAELGDSAMYLCASSLAGLAETRYFGPGTRLLVL.

This clonotype was detected many times. The chain links TRBV6-2 or TRBV6-3 to TRBJ2-1; TRBD2 agrees at 7 bases. J gave up 8 bases and V 0 bases, and 7 bases lay outside the gene matches. Germline lookup yields CDR1 MNHEY and CDR2 SVGEGT. This CDR3 comprises 15 residues. The DNA of the CDR3 is TGTGCCAGCAGTTACTCCGGACTAGTCAACGATGAGCAGTTCTTC. Translating it yields CASSYSGLVNDEQFF.

Of note for this clonotype: One junction end does not reproduce the germline sequence, and a read error may be involved. This sequence joins TRBV6-1 and TRBJ2-7, with D uncertain. Per germline, CDR1 MNHNS and CDR2 SASEGT. The CDR3 runs 13 residues. In DNA, the CDR3 is TGTGCCAGCGGTGAGTCGCTCCGAGTCGAGGTGGACTTC. It codes for CASGESLRVEVDF.

Concerning this clonotype itself: One end of the junction does not line up with germline, which may come from a read error. The chain recombines TRBV11-1 with TRBJ2-7, with 7 bases that match TRBD2. CDR1 is SGHAT, CDR2 FQDESV, per germline (reference sequence). CDR3 length: 14 amino acids. The CDR3 spells CASGLMGGSYEQYF. The CDR3 DNA sequence: TGTGCCAGCGGCTTAATGGGAGGGAGCTACGAGCAGTACTTC.